What follows is one T cell receptor beta chain and its context. The data belong to a study of blood T cell repertoires in COVID-19. Study summary: COVID-19 samples from acute and convalescent phases originated in the United States, Italy and Spain.

Original analysis: Estimation of nucleated cell counts was performed using reference gene primer amplification. TCRdb keeps only in-frame clones here, not all; method: immunoSEQ multiplex PCR. For V, J and clone size, that table is used; D and trimming come from the DNA. This table has roughly 500,000 clones, roughly nine tenths appearing once. Sequencing input: peripheral blood. The TCR was taken from a man younger than 30 with COVID-19, enrolled during active disease.

This CDR3 is CASSPPERVSTDTQYF. Written as DNA, the CDR3 is TGTGCCAGCAGCCCCCCCGAGCGGGTCAGCACAGATACGCAGTATTTT. V usage is TRBV7-9 and J usage is TRBJ2-3; a possible D gene is TRBD2 (6 bases). The V gene's germline CDR1 is SEHNR and CDR2 FQNEAQ (reference sequence). V was shortened by 5 bases and J by 0 bases, with 15 bases between the two germline ends. The CDR3 is made up of 16 amino acids. The entire variable domain, with the rest obtained from reference TRBV7-9 and TRBJ2-3, is as follows: DTGVSQNPRHKITKRGQNVTFRCDPISEHNRLYWYRQTLGQGPEFLTYFQNEAQLEKSRLLSDRFSAERPKGSFSTLEIQRTEQGDSAMYLCASSPPERVSTDTQYFGPGTRLTVL.